The 2 T cell receptor beta chains below come from one sample, sequenced in a study of metastatic and nonmetastatic thyroid tumors. TCRdb re-clonotyped the PCR reads through MiXCR. This sample has around 19,000 clones, with more than 30% found just once. Thyroid surgery was preceded by no treatment in any patient. The sample consisted of tumor tissue. The receptors were gathered from a male donor with papillary thyroid cancer or a benign thyroid nodule (not recorded which). Some clones in this sample may be carry-over from other donors' samples.

The gene calls are TRBV12-3 or TRBV12-4 and TRBJ1-6; D is uncertain. V was trimmed by 6 bases and J by 4 bases, leaving 4 bases between them. CDR3 length equals 12 residues. This chain's CDR3 is CASRRYNSPLHF. CDR3 DNA: TGTGCCAGCAGGCGATATAATTCACCCCTCCACTTT.

This clone is termed large. The CDR3 reads CAWSVRSYGYTF. Here the CDR3 DNA reads TGTGCCTGGAGTGTCAGGAGTTATGGCTACACCTTC. The V gene is TRBV30, the J gene TRBJ1-2; D gene unclear. This CDR3 contains 12 residues. Germline values: CDR1 GTSNPN, CDR2 SVGIG (reference sequence). Trimming removed 0 bases at V and 5 bases at J, with 7 bases between.